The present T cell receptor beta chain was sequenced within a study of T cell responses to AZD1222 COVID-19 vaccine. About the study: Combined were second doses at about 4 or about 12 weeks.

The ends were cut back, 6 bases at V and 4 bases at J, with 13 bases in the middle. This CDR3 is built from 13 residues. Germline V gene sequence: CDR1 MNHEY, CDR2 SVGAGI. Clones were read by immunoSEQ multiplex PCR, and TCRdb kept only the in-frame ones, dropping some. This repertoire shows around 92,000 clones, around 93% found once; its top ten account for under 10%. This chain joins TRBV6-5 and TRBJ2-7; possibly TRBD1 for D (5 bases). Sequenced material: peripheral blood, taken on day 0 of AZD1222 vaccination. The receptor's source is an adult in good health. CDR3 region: CASSRDRDYEQYF. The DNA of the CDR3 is TGTGCCAGCAGCCGTGACAGAGATTACGAGCAGTACTTC.